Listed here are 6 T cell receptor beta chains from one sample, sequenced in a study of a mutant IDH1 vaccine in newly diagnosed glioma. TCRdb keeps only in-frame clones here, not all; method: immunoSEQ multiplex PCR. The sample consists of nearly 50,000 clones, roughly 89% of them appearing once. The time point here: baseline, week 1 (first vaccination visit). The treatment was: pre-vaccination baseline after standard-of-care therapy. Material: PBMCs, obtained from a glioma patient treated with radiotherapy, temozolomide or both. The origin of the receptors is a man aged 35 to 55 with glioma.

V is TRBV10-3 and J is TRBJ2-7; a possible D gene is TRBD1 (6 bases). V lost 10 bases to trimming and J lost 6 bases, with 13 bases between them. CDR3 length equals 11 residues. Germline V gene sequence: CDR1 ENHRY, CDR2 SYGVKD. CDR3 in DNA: TGTGCCACCTCCACAGGGTCCGAGCAGTACTTC. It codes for CATSTGSEQYF.

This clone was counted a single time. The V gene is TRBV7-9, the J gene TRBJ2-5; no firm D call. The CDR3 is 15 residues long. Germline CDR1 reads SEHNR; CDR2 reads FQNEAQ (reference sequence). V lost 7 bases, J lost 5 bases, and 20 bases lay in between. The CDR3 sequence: CASNERDPSRETQYF. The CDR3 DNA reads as TGTGCCAGCAACGAACGCGACCCTTCCAGGGAGACCCAGTACTTC.

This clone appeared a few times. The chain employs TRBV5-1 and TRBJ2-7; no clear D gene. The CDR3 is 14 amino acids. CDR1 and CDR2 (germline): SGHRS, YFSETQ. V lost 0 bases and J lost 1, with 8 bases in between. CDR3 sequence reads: CASSLGLISYEQYF. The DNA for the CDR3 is TGCGCCAGCAGCTTGGGACTTATTTCCTACGAGCAGTACTTC.

The CDR3 DNA reads TGTGCCAGCAGTTTATCGGCGGGGGTGTCCTACGAGCAGTACTTC. Its protein product is CASSLSAGVSYEQYF. The rearrangement joins TRBV27 to TRBJ2-7; 7 positions match TRBD2. The germline CDR1 and CDR2 sequences are MNHEY and SMNVEV (reference sequence). V trimming: 0 bases; J trimming: 1 base; junction bases outside the gene matches: 3. The CDR3 runs 15 residues.

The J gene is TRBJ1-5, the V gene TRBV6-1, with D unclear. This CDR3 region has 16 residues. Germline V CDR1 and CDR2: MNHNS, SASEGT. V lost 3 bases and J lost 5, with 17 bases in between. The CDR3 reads CASSDRRRGYYQPQHF. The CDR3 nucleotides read TGTGCCAGCAGTGACCGCCGCCGGGGTTACTATCAGCCCCAGCATTTT.

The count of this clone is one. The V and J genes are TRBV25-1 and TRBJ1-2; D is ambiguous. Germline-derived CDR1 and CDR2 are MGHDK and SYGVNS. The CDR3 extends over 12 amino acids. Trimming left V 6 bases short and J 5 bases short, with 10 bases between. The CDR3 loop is CASSGPGYGYTF. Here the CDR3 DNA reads TGTGCCAGCAGCGGGCCGGGGTATGGCTACACCTTC.